This TCR beta chain derives from a study of T cells in localized non-small cell lung cancer (dated by TCRdb to 2020 to 2022). Study-level background: The study analyzed T cell repertoires of a few hundred early-stage NSCLC patients, comparing tumors and uninvolved tumor-adjacent lungs. The cohort was made up of roughly 250 treatment-naive NSCLC patients whose localized lung tumors had been resected. The mean age of the NSCLC patients was about 67 years, with 130 or so men and 110 or so women. On the study overall, not on this receptor specifically: Because multi-region sequencing of the tumors was not done, intratumor heterogeneity could not be ruled out. Because of the exploratory design, TCR variables were selected using unadjusted p-values without false-discovery rate correction. Uninvolved tumor-adjacent lung showed the highest T cell clonality, higher than tumor, which suggests more focused antigenic responses in the adjacent lung. Of the top 100 tumor clones, a median of around 57 were detected in paired uninvolved adjacent lung; under 35 were also among that lung's top 100. Longer overall survival was associated with higher blood T cell density, whereas shorter survival was associated with higher adjacent-lung clonality.

Concerning this clone itself: What antigen it recognizes has not been identified. Base quality data are lacking; no much larger clone is found one base away. The sample carries other DNA sequences with the same CDR3.

At diagnosis, peripheral blood, uninvolved tumor-adjacent lung and tumor were collected and stored as a combination of fresh-frozen and FFPE material. For TCR repertoire profiling, the blood samples were analyzed as peripheral blood mononuclear cells. V is clipped by 0 bases and J by 2 bases, and the sequence between their germline boundaries is 5 bases long. CDR1 SGHRS and CDR2 YFSETQ were looked up in the germline V gene. The CDR3 sequence holds 13 residues, the cysteine and phenylalanine included. Only CDR3 DNA is held: 39 bases, read in frame from base 1. The immunoSEQ Assay was used to sequence TCR beta CDR3 regions from DNA. On the authors' methods: T cell density was computed as TCR beta template counts normalized to usable DNA estimated by amplifying housekeeping genes. Using the preseqR package, richness was estimated by extrapolating to 120,000 templates for tissue samples and 400,000 templates for PBMC samples. Clonality was defined as one minus Pielou's evenness. To identify tissue-enriched TCRs, differential abundance testing was run on productive amino-acid clonotypes with a minimum total count of 5 and an alpha of 0.1. The Jaccard Index and the Morisita Overlap Index were used to measure repertoire overlap between compartments. GLIPH grouped TCR beta CDR3s together with public tetramer-defined viral CDR3s, and a viral motif had to include at least three viral sequences and also show V-gene enrichment. TCRdb obtained this table from immuneACCESS and retained in-frame rearrangements with V and J assigned. These tables miss some clones; where compared with another copy, unresolved V genes account for less than half of the shortfall, and the remainder is unexplained. That table furnishes V, J and clone size, whereas the DNA furnished D and trimming. This sample lists 100,000 to 150,000 clones; around 89% were detected once. Jointly, the top ten make up approximately 1.5% of the sample.

The rearrangement combines TRBV5-1 with TRBJ2-5; the D gene assignment is ambiguous. This receptor was obtained from a female donor older than 55 with stage I lung adenocarcinoma. The source was peripheral blood, collected before any cancer treatment. The CDR3 region reads CASSLGAQETQYF. The DNA sequence reads TGCGCCAGCAGCTTGGGAGCGCAAGAGACCCAGTACTTC.